This TCR beta chain was sequenced for a study of T cell responses to AZD1222 COVID-19 vaccine. Study-wide findings and caveats: Females made up more of the donors, who were largely white British, and clonal diversity may have come out too low. Only a handful of AZD1222 recipients were seropositive at baseline. The span of vaccine-associated CD4 TCRs extended across spike, with dominance at 160-218 and 743-854.

Notes on this clone: Its specificity is not known.

The assay was immunoSEQ multiplex PCR, and TCRdb's table has in-frame clones only and misses some. The data contain 12,000 to 15,000 clones, under 90% of them singletons. J was trimmed by 7 bases and V by 0 bases; bases with no gene match: 5. Germline assignment: CDR1 SNHLY and CDR2 FYNNEI. This CDR3 has 14 residues. Pooled samples include second doses given at about 4 or 12 weeks. The chain employs TRBV2 and TRBJ2-5, with 7 bases fitting TRBD2. The clonotype originates from an adult who received the AZD1222 COVID-19 vaccine. The starting material was peripheral blood, obtained 28 days after the second AZD1222 dose. This chain's CDR3 is CASSEATSKGTQYF. The CDR3 bases are TGTGCCAGCAGTGAAGCGACTAGCAAGGGGACCCAGTACTTC.